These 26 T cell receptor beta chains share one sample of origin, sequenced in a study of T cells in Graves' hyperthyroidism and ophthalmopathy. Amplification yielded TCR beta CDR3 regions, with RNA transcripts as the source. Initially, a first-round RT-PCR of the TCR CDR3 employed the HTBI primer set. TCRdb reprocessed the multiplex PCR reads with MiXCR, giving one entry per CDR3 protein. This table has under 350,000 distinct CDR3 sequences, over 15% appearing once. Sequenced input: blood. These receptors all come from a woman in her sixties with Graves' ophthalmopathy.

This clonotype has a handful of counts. The CDR3 DNA reads TGTGCCAGCAGTTCAGGGCTAAACTATGGCTACACCTTC. Amino acid sequence: CASSSGLNYGYTF. This chain uses TRBV3-1 with TRBJ1-2; a weak D match, TRBD1 (5 bases). Germline CDR1 is LGHDT and CDR2 is YNNKEL (reference sequence). V lost 6 bases and J lost 2, with 10 bases in between. The CDR3 is made up of 13 amino acids.

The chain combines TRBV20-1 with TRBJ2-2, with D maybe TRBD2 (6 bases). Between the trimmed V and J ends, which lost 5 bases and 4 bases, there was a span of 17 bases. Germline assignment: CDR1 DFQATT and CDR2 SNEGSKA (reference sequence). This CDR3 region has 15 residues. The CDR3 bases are TGCAGTGCTGCTCCCAGGGCCGGGAGCACCGGGGAGCTGTTTTTT. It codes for CSAAPRAGSTGELFF.

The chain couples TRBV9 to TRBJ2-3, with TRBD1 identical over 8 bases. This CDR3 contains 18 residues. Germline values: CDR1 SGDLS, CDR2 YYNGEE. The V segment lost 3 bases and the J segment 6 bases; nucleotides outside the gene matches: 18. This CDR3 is CASSAPALGQGAWDTQYF. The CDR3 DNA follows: TGTGCCAGCAGCGCCCCCGCTCTGGGTCAGGGGGCTTGGGATACGCAGTATTTT.

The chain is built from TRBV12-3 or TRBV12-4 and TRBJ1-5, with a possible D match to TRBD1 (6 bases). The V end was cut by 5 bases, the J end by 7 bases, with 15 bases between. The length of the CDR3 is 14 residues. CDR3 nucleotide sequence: TGTGCCAGCAGTCTCCGGGACACCGGCCAGCCCCAGCATTTT. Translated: CASSLRDTGQPQHF.

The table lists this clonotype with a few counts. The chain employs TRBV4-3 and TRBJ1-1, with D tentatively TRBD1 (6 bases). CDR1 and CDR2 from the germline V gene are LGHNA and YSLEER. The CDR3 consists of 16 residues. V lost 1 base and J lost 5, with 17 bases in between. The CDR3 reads CASSQGARQGITEAFF. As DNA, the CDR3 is TGCGCCAGCAGCCAAGGGGCAAGGCAGGGGATAACTGAAGCTTTCTTT.

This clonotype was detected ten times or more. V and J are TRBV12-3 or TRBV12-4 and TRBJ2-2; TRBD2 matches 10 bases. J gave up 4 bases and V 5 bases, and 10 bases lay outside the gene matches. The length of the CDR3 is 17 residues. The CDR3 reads CASSTRPSGSRTGELFF. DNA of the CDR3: TGTGCCAGCAGTACGCGTCCTAGCGGGAGCCGCACCGGGGAGCTGTTTTTT.

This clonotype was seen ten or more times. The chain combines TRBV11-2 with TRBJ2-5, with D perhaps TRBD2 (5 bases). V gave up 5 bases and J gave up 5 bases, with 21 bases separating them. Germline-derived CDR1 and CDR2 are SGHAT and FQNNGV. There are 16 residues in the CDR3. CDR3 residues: CASSLTHSVSGETQYF. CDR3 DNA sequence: TGTGCCAGCAGCCTCACACATAGCGTTAGTGGGGAGACCCAGTACTTC.

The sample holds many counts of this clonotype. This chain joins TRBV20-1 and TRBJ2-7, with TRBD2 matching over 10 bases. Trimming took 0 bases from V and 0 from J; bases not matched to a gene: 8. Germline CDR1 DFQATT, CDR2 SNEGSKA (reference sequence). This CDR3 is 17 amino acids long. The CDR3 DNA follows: TGCAGTGCTAGAGATAGAGTTAGCGGGGGGTTCTCCTACGAGCAGTACTTC. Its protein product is CSARDRVSGGFSYEQYF.

The CDR3 nucleotides are TGCAGTGCTAGAATTGTCAGCTCCGAGCAGTACTTC. This codes for CSARIVSSEQYF. The chain combines TRBV20-1 with TRBJ2-7; D gene ambiguous. CDR3 length equals 12 residues. Germline CDR1 reads DFQATT; CDR2 reads SNEGSKA (reference sequence). Deletions cut 2 bases from V and 6 bases from J, with 11 bases between.

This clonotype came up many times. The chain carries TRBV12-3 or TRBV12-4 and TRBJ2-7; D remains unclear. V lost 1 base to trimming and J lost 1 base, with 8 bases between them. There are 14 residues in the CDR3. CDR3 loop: CASSLEVGSYEQYF. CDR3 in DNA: TGTGCCAGCAGTTTAGAGGTAGGGTCCTACGAGCAGTACTTC.

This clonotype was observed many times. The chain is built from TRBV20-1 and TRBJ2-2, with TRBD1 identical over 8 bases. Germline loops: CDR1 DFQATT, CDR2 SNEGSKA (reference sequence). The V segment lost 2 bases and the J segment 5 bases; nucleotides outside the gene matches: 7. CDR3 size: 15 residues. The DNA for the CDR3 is TGCAGTGCTAGAACCCAAGGACAGGGAACCGGGGAGCTGTTTTTT. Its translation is CSARTQGQGTGELFF.

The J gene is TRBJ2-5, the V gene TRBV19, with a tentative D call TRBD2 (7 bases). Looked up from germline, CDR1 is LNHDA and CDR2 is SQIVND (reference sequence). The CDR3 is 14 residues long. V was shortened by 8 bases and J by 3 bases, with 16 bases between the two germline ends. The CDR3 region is CASSDRGGEETQYF. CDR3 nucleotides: TGTGCCAGTTCGGACCGAGGGGGGGAAGAGACCCAGTACTTC.

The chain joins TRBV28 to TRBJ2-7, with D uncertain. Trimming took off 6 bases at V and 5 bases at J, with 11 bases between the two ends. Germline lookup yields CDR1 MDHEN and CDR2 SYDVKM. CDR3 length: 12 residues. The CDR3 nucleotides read TGTGCCAGCAGCATACTACGTGACGAGCAGTACTTC. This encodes CASSILRDEQYF.

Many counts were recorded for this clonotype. CDR3 nucleotides: TGTGCCAGCGCCTTTCGGTTGGGCAGCAATGAGCAGTTCTTC. This gives the protein CASAFRLGSNEQFF. This sequence joins TRBV27 and TRBJ2-1, with unresolved D. The germline V gene has CDR1 MNHEY and CDR2 SMNVEV (reference sequence). The CDR3 has 14 amino acids. V was trimmed by 8 bases and J by 6 bases, leaving 17 bases between them.

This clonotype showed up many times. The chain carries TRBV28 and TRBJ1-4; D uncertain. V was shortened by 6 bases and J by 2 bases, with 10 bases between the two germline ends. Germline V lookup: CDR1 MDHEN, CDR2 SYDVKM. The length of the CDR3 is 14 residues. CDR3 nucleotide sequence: TGTGCCAGCAGGCGCCCGGCTACTAATGAAAAACTGTTTTTT. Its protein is CASRRPATNEKLFF. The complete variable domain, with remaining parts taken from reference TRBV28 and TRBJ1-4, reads DVKVTQSSRYLVKRTGEKVFLECVQDMDHENMFWYRQDPGLGLRLIYFSYDVKMKEKGDIPEGYSVSREKKERFSLILESASTNQTSMYLCASRRPATNEKLFFGSGTQLSVL.

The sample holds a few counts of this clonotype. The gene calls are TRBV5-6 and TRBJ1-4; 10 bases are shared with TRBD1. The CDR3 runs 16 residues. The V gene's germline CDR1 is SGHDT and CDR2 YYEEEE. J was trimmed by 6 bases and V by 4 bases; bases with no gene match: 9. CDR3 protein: CASSGGGTGVYEKLFF. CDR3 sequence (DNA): TGTGCCAGCAGCGGAGGTGGGACAGGGGTATATGAAAAACTGTTTTTT. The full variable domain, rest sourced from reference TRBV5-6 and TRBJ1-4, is DAGVTQSPTHLIKTRGQQVTLRCSPKSGHDTVSWYQQALGQGPQFIFQYYEEEERQRGNFPDRFSGHQFPNYSSELNVNALLLGDSALYLCASSGGGTGVYEKLFFGSGTQLSVL.

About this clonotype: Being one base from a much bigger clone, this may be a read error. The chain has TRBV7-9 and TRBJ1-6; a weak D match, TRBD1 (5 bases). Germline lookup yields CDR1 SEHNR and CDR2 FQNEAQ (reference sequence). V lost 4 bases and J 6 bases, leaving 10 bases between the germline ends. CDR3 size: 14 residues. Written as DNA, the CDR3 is TGTGCCAGCAGCTCGGGACTGAGTAATTCACCCCTCCACTTT. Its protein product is CASSSGLSNSPLHF.

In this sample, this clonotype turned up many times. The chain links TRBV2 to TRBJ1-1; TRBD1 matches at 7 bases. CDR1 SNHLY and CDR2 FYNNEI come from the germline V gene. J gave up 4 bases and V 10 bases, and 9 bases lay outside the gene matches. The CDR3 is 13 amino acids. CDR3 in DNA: TGTGCCACCGAACTCTACAGGGGCACTGAAGCTTTCTTT. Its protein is CATELYRGTEAFF.

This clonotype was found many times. CDR3 in amino acids: CASRPDRDVETQYF. The CDR3 DNA is TGTGCCAGCAGGCCGGACAGGGACGTCGAGACCCAGTACTTC. This chain connects TRBV27 to TRBJ2-5; 8 nucleotides line up with TRBD1. This CDR3 spans 14 amino acids. Germline CDR1 reads MNHEY; CDR2 reads SMNVEV (reference sequence). The trim removed 6 bases at V and 5 bases at J, leaving 8 bases unmatched.

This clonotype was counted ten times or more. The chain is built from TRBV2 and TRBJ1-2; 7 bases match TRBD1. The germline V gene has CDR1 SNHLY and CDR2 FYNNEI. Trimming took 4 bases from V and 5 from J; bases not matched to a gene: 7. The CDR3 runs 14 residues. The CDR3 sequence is CASSGDGTEYGYTF. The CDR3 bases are TGTGCCAGCAGTGGAGATGGGACAGAATATGGCTACACCTTC.

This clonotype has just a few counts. CDR3 coding DNA: TGTGCCAGCAGCGTAGATGTCGGGGCAGGGGATGAAAAACTGTTTTTT. This sequence encodes CASSVDVGAGDEKLFF. The rearrangement uses TRBV9 and TRBJ1-4; a weak D match, TRBD1 (6 bases). CDR3 length: 16 amino acids. The V gene's germline CDR1 is SGDLS and CDR2 YYNGEE. V shed 0 bases and J shed 6 bases, with 15 bases lying between them.

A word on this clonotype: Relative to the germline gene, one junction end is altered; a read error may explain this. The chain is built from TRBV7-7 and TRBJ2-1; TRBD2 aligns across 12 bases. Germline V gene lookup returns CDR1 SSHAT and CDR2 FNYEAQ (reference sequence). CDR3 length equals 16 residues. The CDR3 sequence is CASSLEASGGADEQFF. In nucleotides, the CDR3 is TGTGCTAGCAGCTTAGAAGCTAGCGGGGGGGCCGATGAGCAGTTCTTC. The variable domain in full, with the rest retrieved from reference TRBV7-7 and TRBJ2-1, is GAGVSQSPRYKVTKRGQDVTLRCDPISSHATLYWYQQALGQGPEFLTYFNYEAQPDKSGLPSDRFSAERPEGSISTLTIQRTEQRDSAMYRCASSLEASGGADEQFFGPGTRLTVL.

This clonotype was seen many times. CDR3 nucleotides: TGTGCCAGCAGTAACAGGGGGGGAACCTCTGGTCAGCCCCAGCATTTT. It encodes CASSNRGGTSGQPQHF. The chain is built from TRBV28 and TRBJ1-5; 8 nucleotides line up with TRBD1. Germline CDR1 and CDR2: MDHEN and SYDVKM. The junction had 12 bases not matched to a gene; V was cut back by 5 bases and J by 6 bases. CDR3 length: 16 amino acids.

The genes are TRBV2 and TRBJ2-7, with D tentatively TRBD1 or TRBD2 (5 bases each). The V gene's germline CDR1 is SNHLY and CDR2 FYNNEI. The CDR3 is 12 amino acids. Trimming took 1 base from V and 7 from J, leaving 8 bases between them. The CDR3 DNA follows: TGTGCCAGCAGTGAAGGGAGGACAGAGCAGTACTTC. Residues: CASSEGRTEQYF.

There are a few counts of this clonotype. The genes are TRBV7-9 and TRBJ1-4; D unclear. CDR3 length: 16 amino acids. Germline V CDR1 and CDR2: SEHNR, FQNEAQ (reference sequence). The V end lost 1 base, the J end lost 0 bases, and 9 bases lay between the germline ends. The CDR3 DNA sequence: TGTGCCAGCAGCTTAGATGGCAGCGCAACTAATGAAAAACTGTTTTTT. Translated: CASSLDGSATNEKLFF.

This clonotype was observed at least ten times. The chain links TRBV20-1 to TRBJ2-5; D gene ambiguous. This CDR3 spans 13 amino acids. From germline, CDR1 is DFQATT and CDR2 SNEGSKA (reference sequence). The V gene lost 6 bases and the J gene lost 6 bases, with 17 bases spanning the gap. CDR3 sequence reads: CSARPPGVKTQYF. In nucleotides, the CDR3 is TGCAGTGCCCGGCCCCCGGGTGTGAAGACCCAGTACTTC.